Following are 23 T cell receptor beta chains from one sample sequenced in a study of CD8+ T cells in alopecia areata. Sequencing templates came from extracted RNA that was reverse transcribed into cDNA. Only in-frame clones appear in the TCRdb table, and some are missing; sequencing was by immunoSEQ multiplex PCR. The table lists about 250,000 clones, 67% of them singletons. The source was CD4+ T cells sorted from blood, collected at week 0. The receptors originated from a human donor with alopecia areata.

CDR3 in DNA: TGCGCCAGCAGCTCGGCAGGGGGATCCTCCTTTTCACCCCTCCACTTT. Translating gives CASSSAGGSSFSPLHF. V is TRBV5-1 and J is TRBJ1-6; 7 nucleotides line up with TRBD1. Per germline, CDR1 SGHRS and CDR2 YFSETQ. CDR3 length equals 16 residues. Unmatched junction bases numbered 12, after V lost 3 bases and J lost 9 bases.

The chain recombines TRBV30 with TRBJ2-3; D is uncertain. Germline CDR1 reads GTSNPN; CDR2 reads SVGIG (reference sequence). V shed 2 bases and J shed 4 bases, with 7 bases lying between them. The CDR3 consists of 12 residues. CDR3 loop: CAWSPLSDTQYF. The DNA for the CDR3 is TGTGCCTGGAGTCCCCTATCAGATACGCAGTATTTT. Based on the CDR3 plus reference TRBV30 and TRBJ2-3, the full variable domain is SQTIHQWPATLVQPVGSPLSLECTVEGTSNPNLYWYRQAAGRGLQLLFYSVGIGQISSEVPQNLSASRPQDRQFILSSKKLLLSDSGFYLCAWSPLSDTQYFGPGTRLTVL.

The rearrangement links TRBV29-1 to TRBJ2-7; D is possibly TRBD1 or TRBD2 (5 bases each). The germline gives CDR1 SQVTM, CDR2 ANQGSEA. The V end lost 3 bases, the J end lost 7 bases, and 16 bases lay between the germline ends. The CDR3 is 13 residues long. CDR3 residues: CSVDARTGREQYF. Written as DNA, the CDR3 is TGCAGCGTTGACGCGCGGACGGGACGAGAGCAGTACTTC.

V gene TRBV9 combines with J gene TRBJ2-6; D is ambiguous. The CDR3 has 14 residues. CDR1 is SGDLS and CDR2 is YYNGEE in the germline V gene. Between the trimmed V and J ends, which lost 5 bases and 0 bases, there was a span of 6 bases. CDR3 region: CASRGDSGANVLTF. The CDR3 DNA sequence: TGTGCCAGCAGAGGCGACTCTGGGGCCAACGTCCTGACTTTC.

The genes are TRBV27 and TRBJ1-1, with TRBD1 identical over 7 bases. This CDR3 region has 14 residues. With V trimmed by 7 bases and J by 4 bases, 9 bases remained unmatched. The germline V gene encodes CDR1 MNHEY and CDR2 SMNVEV (reference sequence). DNA for the CDR3: TGTGCCAGCAATTTCCGGGCAGGGGGCACTGAAGCTTTCTTT. Protein: CASNFRAGGTEAFF.

The chain combines TRBV2 with TRBJ1-6; the D is unclear. The CDR3 is made up of 10 amino acids. V gave up 8 bases and J gave up 7 bases, with 3 bases separating them. Looked up from germline, CDR1 is SNHLY and CDR2 is FYNNEI. The CDR3 here is CASGNSPLHF. In nucleotides, the CDR3 is TGTGCCAGCGGAAATTCACCCCTCCACTTT.

The rearrangement joins TRBV30 to TRBJ1-1; 8 bases map to TRBD1. The germline CDR1 and CDR2 sequences are GTSNPN and SVGIG (reference sequence). The trim removed 5 bases at V and 0 bases at J, leaving 8 bases unmatched. The CDR3 runs 15 residues. In DNA, the CDR3 is TGTGCCTGGGCCCTTACAGGGGGTTTGAACACTGAAGCTTTCTTT. It yields the protein CAWALTGGLNTEAFF.

This chain joins TRBV20-1 and TRBJ1-1, with a possible D match to TRBD1 (5 bases). The CDR3 consists of 11 residues. The germline V gene has CDR1 DFQATT and CDR2 SNEGSKA (reference sequence). V shed 6 bases and J shed 4 bases, with 9 bases lying between them. In DNA, the CDR3 is TGCAGTGCGGGGGTTTTCACTGAAGCTTTCTTT. This translates into CSAGVFTEAFF.

This clone turned up a few times. The chain recombines TRBV30 with TRBJ2-3; weak D call: TRBD1 (6 bases). Germline CDR1 is GTSNPN and CDR2 is SVGIG (reference sequence). The CDR3 runs 13 residues. V lost 2 bases and J 4 bases, leaving 10 bases between the germline ends. The CDR3 DNA follows: TGTGCCTGGAGTACAGGACAGCCAGATACGCAGTATTTT. It codes for CAWSTGQPDTQYF. The full variable domain, rest sourced from reference TRBV30 and TRBJ2-3, is SQTIHQWPATLVQPVGSPLSLECTVEGTSNPNLYWYRQAAGRGLQLLFYSVGIGQISSEVPQNLSASRPQDRQFILSSKKLLLSDSGFYLCAWSTGQPDTQYFGPGTRLTVL.

The chain has TRBV30 and TRBJ1-5; maybe TRBD1 (5 bases). CDR1 is GTSNPN and CDR2 is SVGIG in the germline V gene (reference sequence). This CDR3 is built from 16 residues. Trimming cost V 3 bases and J 3 bases, with 18 bases left between them. The CDR3 DNA is TGTGCCTGGAGCCCTTGGCAGGGAGACATCAATCAGCCCCAGCATTTT. It yields the protein CAWSPWQGDINQPQHF.

The rearrangement joins TRBV6-5 to TRBJ2-7, with D perhaps matching TRBD2 (6 bases). This CDR3 has 16 amino acids. Germline assignment: CDR1 MNHEY and CDR2 SVGAGI. Trimming removed 2 bases from V and 2 bases from J, with 16 bases in between. The CDR3 DNA reads TGTGCCAGCAGTTACAGTTCCCCCGGGGAGGCCTACGAGCAGTACTTC. It specifies CASSYSSPGEAYEQYF.

The chain joins TRBV10-3 to TRBJ1-4; 10 bases fit TRBD1. The CDR3 is 16 residues long. V gave up 0 bases and J gave up 8 bases; unmatched junction bases: 6. Germline V gene data show CDR1 as ENHRY and CDR2 as SYGVKD. The CDR3 DNA is TGTGCCATCAGTGAGTCTCTGGGACAGGGGCAGGAAAAACTGTTTTTT. It yields the protein CAISESLGQGQEKLFF.

This rearrangement joins TRBV19 to TRBJ1-5; tentative D call: TRBD1 (6 bases). This CDR3 comprises 14 residues. Trimming took 6 bases from V and 3 from J, leaving 12 bases between them. CDR1 is LNHDA and CDR2 is SQIVND in the germline V gene (reference sequence). CDR3 residues: CASRRQGSNQPQHF. DNA of the CDR3: TGTGCCAGTAGGCGCCAGGGGTCCAATCAGCCCCAGCATTTT.

The V call is TRBV7-8, the J call TRBJ2-3; 7 bases align to TRBD2. Trimming removed 3 bases from V and 1 base from J; junction bases left unmatched: 4. This CDR3 has 15 residues. CDR1 is SGHVS, CDR2 FQNEAQ, per germline. CDR3 amino acids: CASSFTAGGTDTQYF. CDR3 coding DNA: TGTGCCAGCAGCTTCACGGCGGGGGGCACAGATACGCAGTATTTT.

This chain connects TRBV30 to TRBJ1-1, with a possible D match to TRBD1 (5 bases). Germline V gives CDR1 GTSNPN, CDR2 SVGIG (reference sequence). The CDR3 extends over 13 amino acids. Trimming stripped 2 bases from V and 3 bases from J, with 10 bases between. The CDR3 loop reads CAWSSDSDTEAFF. CDR3 coding DNA: TGTGCCTGGAGTAGCGACAGCGACACTGAAGCTTTCTTT.

Worth noting for this clone: The same CDR3 is also encoded by other DNA sequences in this sample. This sequence joins TRBV29-1 and TRBJ2-5; the D gene could be TRBD1 or TRBD2 (5 bases each). The CDR3 runs to 12 residues. Trimming left V 4 bases short and J 0 bases short, with 6 bases between. Germline V CDR1 and CDR2: SQVTM, ANQGSEA. CDR3: CSVGGHQETQYF. CDR3 coding DNA: TGCAGCGTTGGGGGACACCAAGAGACCCAGTACTTC.

This clone appeared once. The chain recombines TRBV30 with TRBJ2-1; TRBD2 is a possible D gene (5 bases). V was clipped by 4 bases and J by 6 bases, with 10 bases between them. Germline V gene lookup returns CDR1 GTSNPN and CDR2 SVGIG (reference sequence). The CDR3 totals 12 residues. The CDR3 coding sequence is TGTGCCTGGATGAGGGTGACCAATGAGCAGTTCTTC. This codes for CAWMRVTNEQFF.

V usage is TRBV29-1 and J usage is TRBJ1-1; D ambiguous. The CDR3 length is 9 residues. CDR1 is SQVTM and CDR2 is ANQGSEA in the germline V gene. Trimming took 7 bases from V and 4 from J, leaving 4 bases between them. CDR3: CSAGTEAFF. The DNA for the CDR3 is TGCAGCGCAGGCACTGAAGCTTTCTTT.

The sample holds one count of this clone. CDR3: CASSPSGGRGEQFF. CDR3 DNA: TGTGCCAGCAGCCCTAGCGGGGGGAGAGGTGAGCAGTTCTTC. This chain links TRBV7-9 with TRBJ2-1; 11 positions match TRBD2. Trimming took 5 bases from V and 9 from J; bases not matched to a gene: 6. The germline V gene has CDR1 SEHNR and CDR2 FQNEAQ (reference sequence). This CDR3 is built from 14 residues.

The chain employs TRBV7-9 and TRBJ2-3; TRBD1 matches 8 bases. The length of the CDR3 is 14 residues. V gave up 4 bases and J gave up 3 bases; unmatched junction bases: 3. Germline lookup yields CDR1 SEHNR and CDR2 FQNEAQ (reference sequence). The CDR3 loop reads CASSSGQGTDTQYF. As DNA, the CDR3 is TGTGCCAGCAGCTCAGGACAGGGTACAGATACGCAGTATTTT.

The V call is TRBV5-1, the J call TRBJ2-3, with 7 bases fitting TRBD1. There are 14 residues in the CDR3. The ends lost 4 bases at V and 5 bases at J; junction bases unmatched: 7. Germline V gives CDR1 SGHRS, CDR2 YFSETQ. For the CDR3, the DNA is TGCGCCAGCAGCATACAGGGGCGCGGAGATACGCAGTATTTT. Translated: CASSIQGRGDTQYF.

The chain recombines TRBV2 with TRBJ1-4; 7 positions match TRBD1. The trim removed 5 bases at V and 6 bases at J, leaving 6 bases unmatched. Germline V gene lookup returns CDR1 SNHLY and CDR2 FYNNEI. CDR3 length equals 14 residues. The chain's CDR3 is CASSRRTGDEKLFF. CDR3 DNA sequence: TGTGCCAGCAGTAGGCGGACAGGAGATGAAAAACTGTTTTTT.

With respect to this clone: Mismatch with germline at one junction end may stem from a read error. The sample has other DNA sequences that encode this CDR3 too. The rearrangement uses TRBV6-5 and TRBJ1-1; tentative D call: TRBD1 (5 bases). The length of the CDR3 is 11 residues. Per germline, CDR1 MNHEY and CDR2 SVGAGI. The CDR3 region is CASSYRGEAFF. The CDR3 DNA reads TGTGCCAGCAGTTACAGGGGTGAAGCCTTCTTT.